Presented here are 32 T cell receptor beta chains from one specimen sequenced in a study of shared clonotypes between healthy human individuals. The table came from immunoSEQ multiplex PCR; TCRdb's copy has only in-frame clones and leaves some out. Here the sample spans roughly 1,100,000 clones, around 75% being singletons. Sequenced input: memory CD4+ T cells sorted from blood. Stated subset: CD45RA-negative fraction. These receptors were collected from a man in his late teens or twenties in good health.

J is TRBJ1-1 and V is TRBV29-1; possible D gene TRBD1, 6 bases. The CDR3 consists of 12 residues. Deletions cut 5 bases from V and 2 bases from J, with 9 bases between. CDR1 and CDR2 from the germline V gene are SQVTM and ANQGSEA. The CDR3 nucleotides read TGCAGCGTTCTACAGGGAAACACTGAAGCTTTCTTT. This sequence encodes CSVLQGNTEAFF.

The genes are TRBV11-2 and TRBJ1-2; D is possibly TRBD1 (5 bases). Trimming removed 4 bases at V and 6 bases at J, with 18 bases between. The CDR3 length is 15 residues. Germline CDR1 and CDR2: SGHAT and FQNNGV. CDR3 residues: CASSSPRGGLHGYTF. CDR3 sequence (DNA): TGTGCCAGCAGCTCCCCTCGGGGGGGTCTCCATGGCTACACCTTC. Together with reference TRBV11-2 and TRBJ1-2, the CDR3 gives the full variable domain: EAGVAQSPRYKIIEKRQSVAFWCNPISGHATLYWYQQILGQGPKLLIQFQNNGVVDDSQLPKDRFSAERLKGVDSTLKIQPAKLEDSAVYLCASSSPRGGLHGYTFGSGTRLTVV.

J is TRBJ2-2 and V is TRBV28; TRBD1 agrees at 12 bases. Germline CDR1 is MDHEN and CDR2 is SYDVKM. CDR3 length: 16 residues. The V and J ends lost 5 bases and 8 bases, in that order; junction bases with no gene match: 9. The CDR3 region is CASSVPGQGAPGELFF. In DNA, the CDR3 is TGTGCCAGCAGTGTCCCGGGACAGGGGGCGCCGGGGGAGCTGTTTTTT.

The chain employs TRBV6-6 and TRBJ1-5; possibly TRBD1 for D (6 bases). Trimming cost V 3 bases and J 0 bases, with 12 bases left between them. This CDR3 region has 16 residues. Germline V lookup: CDR1 MNHNY, CDR2 SVGAGI (reference sequence). The CDR3, as DNA: TGTGCCAGCAGTTATTCAACAGGGAATAGCAATCAGCCCCAGCATTTT. It specifies CASSYSTGNSNQPQHF.

About this clone: It differs at one base from a far larger clone, so likely a read error. The CDR3 is CASSRTGGNEKLFF. The CDR3 DNA reads TGTGCCAGCAGCCGGACAGGGGGAAATGAAAAACTGTTTTTT. The chain couples TRBV7-9 to TRBJ1-4, with TRBD1 matching over 10 bases. Germline loops: CDR1 SEHNR, CDR2 FQNEAQ (reference sequence). CDR3 length: 14 residues. Trimming removed 5 bases from V and 5 bases from J; junction bases left unmatched: 2.

This clone was detected once. The chain joins TRBV27 to TRBJ2-7; unclear D gene. Trimming removed 2 bases from V and 3 bases from J, with 11 bases in between. The CDR3 runs 14 residues. Germline lookup yields CDR1 MNHEY and CDR2 SMNVEV (reference sequence). The CDR3 here is CASSLGGKYYEQYF. The DNA of the CDR3 is TGTGCCAGCAGTTTAGGCGGAAAATACTACGAGCAGTACTTC.

This chain connects TRBV30 to TRBJ2-5, with a possible D match to TRBD2 (6 bases). The J call may be mistaken, given a closer DNA end match to TRBJ2-7. CDR1 and CDR2 from the germline V gene are GTSNPN and SVGIG (reference sequence). The CDR3 sequence is 12 residues long. DNA of the CDR3: TGTGCCTGGTCGACGGGAGTCTACGAGCAGTACTTC. This sequence encodes CAWSTGVYEQYF.

This chain links TRBV7-3 with TRBJ1-2; D not resolved. Germline lookup yields CDR1 SGHTA and CDR2 FQGTGA. The CDR3 is 14 residues long. V shed 5 bases and J shed 2 bases, with 12 bases lying between them. The CDR3 spells CASSKGGGNYGYTF. CDR3 nucleotides: TGTGCCAGCAGCAAAGGAGGCGGGAACTATGGCTACACCTTC.

The chain carries TRBV27 and TRBJ1-3; no clear D gene. V gave up 1 base and J gave up 4 bases, with 11 bases separating them. CDR3 length: 15 residues. Germline V gene data show CDR1 as MNHEY and CDR2 as SMNVEV (reference sequence). The CDR3 sequence: CASSLFWPGGNTIYF. The DNA of the CDR3 is TGTGCCAGCAGTTTATTCTGGCCGGGGGGAAACACCATATATTTT.

The genes are TRBV9 and TRBJ2-4; the match to TRBD1 covers 7 bases. V gave up 0 bases and J gave up 0 bases; unmatched junction bases: 6. The CDR3 is 17 residues long. Germline values: CDR1 SGDLS, CDR2 YYNGEE. The CDR3 sequence: CASSVGGDRVAKNIQYF. The CDR3 DNA is TGTGCCAGCAGCGTAGGGGGTGACAGGGTAGCCAAAAACATTCAGTACTTC.

The V and J genes are TRBV2 and TRBJ1-5; 8 bases are a match to TRBD1. CDR1 is SNHLY and CDR2 is FYNNEI in the germline V gene. J lost 5 bases, V lost 3 bases, and 6 bases had no gene match. The CDR3 has 15 residues. The CDR3 loop reads CASSDPRGQHQPQHF. Written as DNA, the CDR3 is TGTGCCAGCAGTGACCCCAGGGGGCAGCATCAGCCCCAGCATTTT.

The gene calls are TRBV18 and TRBJ2-3; TRBD2 agrees at 11 bases. The V gene end was trimmed by 5 bases and the J gene end by 1 base; junction bases not matched to a gene: 8. Germline loops: CDR1 KGHSH, CDR2 LQKENI. CDR3 length: 17 residues. The DNA of the CDR3 is TGTGCCAGCTCAACCGGACTAGCGGGTCTTCGCACAGATACGCAGTATTTT. It yields the protein CASSTGLAGLRTDTQYF.

This sequence joins TRBV2 and TRBJ2-2; no clear D. V was clipped by 0 bases and J by 7 bases, with 0 bases between them. Germline V gene sequence: CDR1 SNHLY, CDR2 FYNNEI. The CDR3 loop spans 11 amino acids. The CDR3 region has the DNA TGTGCCAGCAGTGAAGCCGGGGAGCTGTTTTTT. This sequence encodes CASSEAGELFF.

This chain links TRBV10-3 with TRBJ2-3, with D unclear. Germline V gene sequence: CDR1 ENHRY, CDR2 SYGVKD. This CDR3 has 14 residues. Trimming pared 6 bases from V and 3 bases from J, leaving 13 bases between. CDR3 amino acids: CAIRWTAGTDTQYF. CDR3 DNA sequence: TGTGCCATCAGGTGGACGGCTGGTACAGATACGCAGTATTTT.

The V and J genes are TRBV28 and TRBJ1-1; 8 bases map to TRBD1. V dropped 6 bases and J dropped 7; count of bases not matched to a gene: 7. Germline V CDR1 and CDR2: MDHEN, SYDVKM. This CDR3 contains 13 residues. CDR3 sequence reads: CASRRQGQVEAFF. CDR3 bases: TGTGCCAGCAGAAGACAGGGGCAGGTTGAAGCTTTCTTT.

The rearrangement joins TRBV2 to TRBJ2-1, with 9 bases aligning to TRBD2. This CDR3 comprises 13 residues. The J segment lost 5 bases and the V segment lost 7 bases, leaving 3 bases of the junction unmatched. CDR1 is SNHLY, CDR2 FYNNEI, per germline. The CDR3 DNA sequence: TGTGCCAGCACTAGCGGGAACAACAATGAGCAGTTCTTC. Its protein is CASTSGNNNEQFF. The full variable domain, its missing parts supplied by reference TRBV2 and TRBJ2-1, is EPEVTQTPSHQVTQMGQEVILRCVPISNHLYFYWYRQILGQKVEFLVSFYNNEISEKSEIFDDQFSVERPDGSNFTLKIRSTKLEDSAMYFCASTSGNNNEQFFGPGTRLTVL.

This chain uses TRBV7-2 with TRBJ2-1; the match to TRBD1 covers 8 bases. The CDR3 runs to 15 residues. V dropped 1 base and J dropped 3; count of bases not matched to a gene: 2. The germline V gene has CDR1 SGHTA and CDR2 FQGNSA. CDR3 sequence reads: CASSLEGQVYNEQFF. In DNA form, the CDR3 reads TGTGCCAGCAGCTTAGAGGGACAGGTCTACAATGAGCAGTTCTTC. The full variable domain, its missing parts supplied by reference TRBV7-2 and TRBJ2-1, is GAGVSQSPSNKVTEKGKDVELRCDPISGHTALYWYRQSLGQGLEFLIYFQGNSAPDKSGLPSDRFSAERTGGSVSTLTIQRTQQEDSAVYLCASSLEGQVYNEQFFGPGTRLTVL.

This chain uses TRBV5-5 with TRBJ2-7; 9 nucleotides line up with TRBD1. There are 13 residues in the CDR3. From germline, CDR1 is SGHKS and CDR2 YYEKEE (reference sequence). Trimming removed 1 base from V and 6 bases from J; junction bases left unmatched: 2. The CDR3 DNA sequence: TGTGCCAGCAGCTTGTTGGACAGGGGCGAGCAGTACTTC. Protein: CASSLLDRGEQYF.

The CDR3 coding sequence is TGCGCCAGCAGCCCGTCAGGGGGCACTGAAGCTTTCTTT. Amino acids: CASSPSGGTEAFF. The chain is built from TRBV5-1 and TRBJ1-1, with 7 bases fitting TRBD1. The germline gives CDR1 SGHRS, CDR2 YFSETQ. There are 13 residues in the CDR3. J was trimmed by 4 bases and V by 4 bases; bases with no gene match: 4.

J is TRBJ1-2 and V is TRBV18, with D perhaps TRBD1 (6 bases). Germline-derived CDR1 and CDR2 are KGHSH and LQKENI. The V and J ends lost 1 base and 6 bases respectively, with 9 bases between them. This CDR3 has 13 residues. CDR3 protein: CASSPQGGNGYTF. CDR3 DNA: TGTGCCAGCTCACCACAGGGGGGGAATGGCTACACCTTC.

The chain employs TRBV6-1 and TRBJ1-2, with a tentative D call TRBD1 (6 bases). V was pared by 1 base and J by 7 bases, with 13 bases between. The CDR3 extends over 14 amino acids. Germline assignment: CDR1 MNHNS and CDR2 SASEGT. The CDR3 coding sequence is TGTGCCAGCAGTGAAGGCAGCCGGACAGCTGGCTACACCTTC. Protein: CASSEGSRTAGYTF.

The genes are TRBV5-1 and TRBJ2-3; 7 positions agree with TRBD1. Germline values: CDR1 SGHRS, CDR2 YFSETQ. The trim removed 4 bases at V and 10 bases at J, leaving 18 bases unmatched. This CDR3 has 16 amino acids. The CDR3 DNA sequence: TGCGCCAGCAGCGTCGCACCGGCCCGAGGGACAGAGGCGCAGTATTTT. It is translated as CASSVAPARGTEAQYF.

The genes are TRBV6-5 and TRBJ2-7; possibly TRBD1 or TRBD2 for D (5 bases each). The CDR3 extends over 12 amino acids. Germline V CDR1 and CDR2: MNHEY, SVGAGI. V was pared by 6 bases and J by 6 bases, with 12 bases between. The CDR3 sequence is CASSWGTAEQYF. The CDR3 region has the DNA TGTGCCAGCAGCTGGGGGACGGCCGAGCAGTACTTC.

The chain recombines TRBV10-3 with TRBJ1-4, with no clear D. Germline CDR1 reads ENHRY; CDR2 reads SYGVKD. Deletions cut 4 bases from V and 2 bases from J, with 11 bases between. This CDR3 is 15 amino acids long. CDR3 sequence (DNA): TGTGCCATCAGTGCACAGAGTGGTACTAATGAAAAACTGTTTTTT. Translating gives CAISAQSGTNEKLFF.

For this clone: The sample has other DNA sequences that encode this CDR3 too. The rearrangement links TRBV4-3 to TRBJ2-3; D gene ambiguous. This CDR3 region has 14 residues. Deletions cut 0 bases from V and 0 bases from J, with 4 bases between. Looked up from germline, CDR1 is LGHNA and CDR2 is YSLEER. The CDR3 DNA is TGCGCCAGCAGCCAAGATACCAGCACAGATACGCAGTATTTT. Translating it yields CASSQDTSTDTQYF.

The J gene is TRBJ2-7, the V gene TRBV6-5; D is possibly TRBD1 (6 bases). V lost 5 bases and J lost 2, with 16 bases in between. CDR1 and CDR2 from the germline V gene are MNHEY and SVGAGI. This CDR3 is 15 amino acids long. This chain's CDR3 is CASSPRGIIAYEQYF. Here the CDR3 DNA reads TGTGCCAGCAGTCCGAGGGGGATAATCGCCTACGAGCAGTACTTC.

As to this clone: Additional DNA sequences in this sample encode the identical CDR3. This chain uses TRBV9 with TRBJ2-7; 11 bases fit TRBD2. Germline assignment: CDR1 SGDLS and CDR2 YYNGEE. There are 15 residues in the CDR3. J was trimmed by 4 bases and V by 0 bases; bases with no gene match: 3. CDR3 coding DNA: TGTGCCAGCAGCGTAGGACTAGCGGGACTATACGAGCAGTACTTC. Protein: CASSVGLAGLYEQYF. The entire variable domain, with the rest obtained from reference TRBV9 and TRBJ2-7, is as follows: DSGVTQTPKHLITATGQRVTLRCSPRSGDLSVYWYQQSLDQGLQFLIQYYNGEERAKGNILERFSAQQFPDLHSELNLSSLELGDSALYFCASSVGLAGLYEQYFGPGTRLTVT.

The V gene is TRBV27, the J gene TRBJ2-4; weak D call: TRBD2 (6 bases). With 5 bases removed from V and 8 bases from J, the gap between germline ends came to 22 bases. This CDR3 is built from 16 residues. Germline loops: CDR1 MNHEY, CDR2 SMNVEV (reference sequence). The CDR3 DNA follows: TGTGCCAGCAGTCCTCAAAGGACGGGAGTAGTACACATTCAGTACTTC. Amino acids: CASSPQRTGVVHIQYF.

The chain carries TRBV5-6 and TRBJ2-5; no definite D call. The J call may not be correct, given that the DNA end is closer to TRBJ2-7. CDR3 length: 16 residues. CDR1 is SGHDT, CDR2 YYEEEE, per germline. The CDR3 reads CASSLPAGTQTYEQYF. The CDR3 DNA reads as TGTGCCAGCAGCTTGCCTGCAGGCACACAAACCTACGAGCAGTACTTC.

This clone was seen a few times. The J gene is TRBJ2-2, the V gene TRBV25-1; D gene ambiguous. CDR3 length: 14 residues. V dropped 1 base and J dropped 6 bases, with 9 bases sitting between them. Germline V gene data show CDR1 as MGHDK and CDR2 as SYGVNS. In DNA form, the CDR3 reads TGTGCCAGCAGTGAATTTGCGGTACCCGGGGAGCTGTTTTTT. This encodes CASSEFAVPGELFF.

This rearrangement joins TRBV7-9 to TRBJ2-7, with 11 bases lining up with TRBD1. The CDR3 runs to 16 residues. Germline V gene sequence: CDR1 SEHNR, CDR2 FQNEAQ (reference sequence). V was clipped by 5 bases and J by 2 bases; unmatched bases: 8. This CDR3 reads CASSRNLGQGAYEQYF. CDR3 coding DNA: TGTGCCAGCAGCCGAAACTTGGGACAGGGGGCCTACGAGCAGTACTTC.

The chain has TRBV10-3 and TRBJ2-2; perhaps TRBD2 as D (6 bases). The CDR3 covers 16 residues. The V gene lost 7 bases and the J gene lost 7 bases, with 22 bases spanning the gap. CDR1 is ENHRY, CDR2 SYGVKD, per germline. CDR3 sequence reads: CAIKQGGLSAGGELFF. In DNA form, the CDR3 reads TGTGCCATCAAACAAGGAGGGCTTTCTGCGGGCGGGGAGCTGTTTTTT.